One sample yielded the 3 T cell receptor beta chains listed below, sequenced in a study of blood T cells in healthy people across ages. With a J-beta primer mix and a sample-barcoded 5' primer, a second PCR ran about 7 to 12 cycles. TCRdb itself ran the 5' RACE reads through MiXCR, one entry per CDR3 protein. The table shows roughly 800,000 distinct CDR3 sequences, with just under 25% occurring only once. Another study also made use of these data, one on T cells of mothers and their children.

The material sequenced was blood. These receptors all stem from a boy younger than 18 in good health.

This clonotype was picked up a small number of times. The chain is built from TRBV20-1 and TRBJ1-1, with D perhaps TRBD1 (6 bases). Germline V gene data show CDR1 as DFQATT and CDR2 as SNEGSKA (reference sequence). V gave up 0 bases and J gave up 9 bases, with 20 bases separating them. This CDR3 has 15 residues. Here the CDR3 reads CSARDPRFGGQKAFF. DNA of the CDR3: TGCAGTGCTAGAGATCCTCGGTTTGGGGGGCAGAAAGCTTTCTTT.

This clonotype was recorded a few times. The gene calls are TRBV7-2 and TRBJ1-4; D gene ambiguous. The germline gives CDR1 SGHTA, CDR2 FQGNSA. The length of the CDR3 is 14 residues. Trimming cost V 3 bases and J 1 base, with 6 bases left between them. CDR3 nucleotides: TGTGCCAGCAGCTTCGGAGTAACTAATGAAAAACTGTTTTTT. Protein product: CASSFGVTNEKLFF.

The chain has TRBV6-1 and TRBJ2-7; TRBD1 might be the D (5 bases). The CDR3 loop spans 15 amino acids. CDR1 is MNHNS, CDR2 SASEGT, per germline. Deletions cut 0 bases from V and 7 bases from J, with 16 bases between. The CDR3 loop reads CASSEAGQGGKEQYF. For the CDR3, the DNA is TGTGCCAGCAGTGAAGCCGGGCAGGGTGGTAAGGAGCAGTACTTC.